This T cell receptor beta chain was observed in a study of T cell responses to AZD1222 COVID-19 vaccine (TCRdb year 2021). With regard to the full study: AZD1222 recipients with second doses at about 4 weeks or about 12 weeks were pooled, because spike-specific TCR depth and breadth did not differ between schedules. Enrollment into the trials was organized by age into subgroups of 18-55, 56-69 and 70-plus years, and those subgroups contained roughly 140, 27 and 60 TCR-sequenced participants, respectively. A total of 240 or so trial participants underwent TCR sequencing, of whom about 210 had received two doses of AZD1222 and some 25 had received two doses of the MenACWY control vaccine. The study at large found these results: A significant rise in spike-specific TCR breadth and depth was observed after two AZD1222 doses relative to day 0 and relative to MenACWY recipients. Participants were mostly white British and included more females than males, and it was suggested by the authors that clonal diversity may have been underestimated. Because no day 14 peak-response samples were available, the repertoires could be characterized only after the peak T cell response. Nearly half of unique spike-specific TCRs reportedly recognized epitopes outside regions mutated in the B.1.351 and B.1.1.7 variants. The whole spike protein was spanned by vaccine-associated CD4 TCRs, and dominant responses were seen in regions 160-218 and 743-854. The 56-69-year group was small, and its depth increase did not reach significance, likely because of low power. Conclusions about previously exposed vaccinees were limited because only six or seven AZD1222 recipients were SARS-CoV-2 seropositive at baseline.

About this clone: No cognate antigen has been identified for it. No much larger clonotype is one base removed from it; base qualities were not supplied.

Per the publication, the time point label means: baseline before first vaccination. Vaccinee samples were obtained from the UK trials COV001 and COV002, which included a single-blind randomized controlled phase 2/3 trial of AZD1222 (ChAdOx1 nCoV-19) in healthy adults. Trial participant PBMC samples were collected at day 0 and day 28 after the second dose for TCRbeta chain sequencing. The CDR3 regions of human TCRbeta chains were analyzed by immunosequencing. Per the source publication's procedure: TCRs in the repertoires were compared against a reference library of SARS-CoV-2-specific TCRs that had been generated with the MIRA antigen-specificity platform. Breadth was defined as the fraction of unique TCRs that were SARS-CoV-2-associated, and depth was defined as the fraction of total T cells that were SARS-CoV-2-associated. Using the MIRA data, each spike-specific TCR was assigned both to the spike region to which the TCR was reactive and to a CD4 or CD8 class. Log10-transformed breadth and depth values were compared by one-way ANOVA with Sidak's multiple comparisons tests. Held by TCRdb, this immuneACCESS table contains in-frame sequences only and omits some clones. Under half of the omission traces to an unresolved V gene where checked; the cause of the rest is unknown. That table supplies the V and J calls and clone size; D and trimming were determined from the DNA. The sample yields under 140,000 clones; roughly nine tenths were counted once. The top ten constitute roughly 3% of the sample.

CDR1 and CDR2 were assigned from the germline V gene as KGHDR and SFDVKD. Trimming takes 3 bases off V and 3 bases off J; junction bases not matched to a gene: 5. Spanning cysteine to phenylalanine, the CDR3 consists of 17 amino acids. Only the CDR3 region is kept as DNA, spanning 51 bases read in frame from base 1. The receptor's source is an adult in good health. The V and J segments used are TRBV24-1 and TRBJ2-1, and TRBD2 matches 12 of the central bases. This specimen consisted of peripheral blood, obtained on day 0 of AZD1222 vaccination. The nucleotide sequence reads TGTGCCACCAGTGATACGGGACTAGCGGGCCTCTACAATGAGCAGTTCTTC. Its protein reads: CATSDTGLAGLYNEQFF.